These 17 T cell receptor beta chains were sequenced from one sample in a study of T cell responses to AZD1222 COVID-19 vaccine. TCRdb's copy holds only in-frame clones and misses some; the assay was immunoSEQ multiplex PCR. The table lists fewer than 120,000 clones, about 87% of them singletons, with over 1.5% in the top ten. The sample in question was peripheral blood, obtained on day 0 of AZD1222 vaccination. These TCRs come from an adult in good health.

This rearrangement joins TRBV9 to TRBJ2-5, with D possibly being TRBD2 (6 bases). CDR3 length: 15 amino acids. The germline gives CDR1 SGDLS, CDR2 YYNGEE. V lost 0 bases and J lost 4, with 13 bases in between. CDR3 region: CASSVGQGGGETQYF. DNA for the CDR3: TGTGCCAGCAGCGTAGGGCAGGGAGGCGGAGAGACCCAGTACTTC.

This sequence joins TRBV7-2 and TRBJ2-5, with a possible D match to TRBD2 (6 bases). This CDR3 contains 15 residues. V was shortened by 1 base and J by 5 bases, with 14 bases between the two germline ends. Germline values: CDR1 SGHTA, CDR2 FQGNSA. The CDR3: CASSLGARRGETQYF. The CDR3 DNA reads TGTGCCAGCAGCTTAGGGGCTAGGAGGGGCGAGACCCAGTACTTC.

The chain carries TRBV27 and TRBJ1-1; no firm D call. CDR1 and CDR2 from the germline V gene are MNHEY and SMNVEV (reference sequence). The CDR3 runs to 16 residues. Trimming removed 3 bases from V and 0 bases from J, with 14 bases in between. CDR3 residues: CASSLYGVRLNTEAFF. DNA of the CDR3: TGTGCCAGCAGTTTGTACGGGGTACGTTTGAACACTGAAGCTTTCTTT.

Concerning this clone: This sample includes further DNA sequences coding for the same CDR3. The chain couples TRBV3-1 (or the pseudogene TRBV3-2) to TRBJ2-5, with TRBD2 identical over 7 bases. The CDR3 runs 14 residues. CDR1 and CDR2 from the germline V gene are LGHDT and YNNKEL (reference sequence). V lost 2 bases to trimming and J lost 4 bases; unmatched junction nucleotides: 4. CDR3: CASSQSPGGETQYF. The CDR3 DNA reads TGTGCCAGCAGCCAATCCCCGGGGGGAGAGACCCAGTACTTC.

This clone came up once. The J gene is TRBJ2-5, the V gene TRBV4-1; 12 bases are shared with TRBD1. This CDR3 comprises 20 residues. Germline loops: CDR1 MGHRA, CDR2 YSYEKL. Germline trimming cut 1 base from V and 2 bases from J; bases unmatched to any gene: 14. The CDR3 spells CASSQGRDRGRLAGQETQYF. CDR3 in DNA: TGCGCCAGCAGCCAAGGCCGGGACAGGGGGCGCCTAGCGGGTCAAGAGACCCAGTACTTC.

The chain has TRBV7-6 and TRBJ2-7; perhaps TRBD2 as D (5 bases). With 5 bases removed from V and 0 bases from J, the gap between germline ends came to 14 bases. CDR1 is SGHVS, CDR2 FNYEAQ, per germline. There are 15 residues in the CDR3. This CDR3 reads CASSPELTSSYEQYF. In DNA, the CDR3 is TGTGCCAGCAGCCCGGAATTAACTAGCTCCTACGAGCAGTACTTC.

About this clone itself: The same CDR3 is also encoded by other DNA sequences in this sample. The chain is built from TRBV6-5 and TRBJ1-4; no definite D call. The germline V and J ends were trimmed by 8 bases and 7 bases, with 8 bases remaining between them. CDR1 and CDR2 from the germline V gene are MNHEY and SVGAGI. This CDR3 spans 11 amino acids. DNA of the CDR3: TGTGCCAGCTCCCCCGGTGAAAAACTGTTTTTT. Protein: CASSPGEKLFF.

DNA for the CDR3: TGTGCCAGTAGGACTAGCGGGAGGGCCTATGGTACGCAGTATTTT. Translating it yields CASRTSGRAYGTQYF. The chain couples TRBV19 to TRBJ2-3; 14 bases are shared with TRBD2. The CDR3 runs to 15 residues. CDR1 is LNHDA and CDR2 is SQIVND in the germline V gene (reference sequence). V gave up 6 bases and J gave up 8 bases; unmatched junction bases: 7.

The rearrangement links TRBV6-1 to TRBJ2-7; tentatively, D is TRBD1 (6 bases). CDR1 is MNHNS and CDR2 is SASEGT in the germline V gene. V lost 1 base and J 0 bases, leaving 13 bases between the germline ends. CDR3 length equals 16 residues. The CDR3 nucleotides read TGTGCCAGCAGTGAAGGTTGGGGGCAGAGCTCCTACGAGCAGTACTTC. Its translation is CASSEGWGQSSYEQYF.

The CDR3 DNA is TGTGCCAGCAGCAAAATGGTGTACACCTTC. Translated, it gives CASSKMVYTF. The chain is built from TRBV21-1 and TRBJ1-2. TRBV21-1 is given as a pseudogene. The CDR3 sequence is 10 residues long.

J is TRBJ1-3 and V is TRBV9, with a possible D match to TRBD1 (6 bases). This CDR3 contains 17 residues. The germline gives CDR1 SGDLS, CDR2 YYNGEE. Trimming removed 0 bases from V and 3 bases from J, with 16 bases in between. CDR3 sequence reads: CASSVAFQARGGNTIYF. The CDR3 bases are TGTGCCAGCAGCGTAGCGTTCCAGGCCAGGGGTGGAAACACCATATATTTT.

V and J are TRBV10-2 and TRBJ2-1; perhaps D is TRBD1 or TRBD2 (5 bases each). The germline gives CDR1 WSHSY, CDR2 SAAADI. The CDR3 is 13 residues long. V was shortened by 4 bases and J by 7 bases, with 11 bases between the two germline ends. The DNA for the CDR3 is TGCGCCAGCAGTGGGGTCGGGGCAAATGAGCAGTTCTTC. As protein: CASSGVGANEQFF.

CDR3 sequence: CASSLAGVGGAGTPLHF. The CDR3 DNA sequence: TGTGCCAGCAGCTTAGCTGGGGTTGGGGGCGCGGGGACCCCCCTCCACTTT. The chain combines TRBV7-8 with TRBJ1-6, with D perhaps TRBD1 (6 bases). Germline CDR1 reads SGHVS; CDR2 reads FQNEAQ. The CDR3 has 17 amino acids. Trimming took off 0 bases at V and 13 bases at J, with 22 bases between the two ends.

This chain uses TRBV13 with TRBJ2-5; no reliable D call. Germline V gene sequence: CDR1 PRHDT, CDR2 FYEKMQ (reference sequence). V was shortened by 5 bases and J by 0 bases, with 13 bases between the two germline ends. This CDR3 is built from 15 residues. The CDR3 is CASSQRREYQETQYF. DNA of the CDR3: TGTGCCAGCAGCCAGAGGAGAGAGTACCAAGAGACCCAGTACTTC.

The chain links TRBV7-2 to TRBJ1-5; 10 bases line up with TRBD1. This CDR3 has 19 amino acids. With 1 base clipped from V and 4 bases from J, the junction kept 13 bases outside the gene matches. Germline V gene sequence: CDR1 SGHTA, CDR2 FQGNSA. The CDR3, as DNA: TGTGCCAGCAGCTTAGTAGGTTTTGTCAGGGACAGGGGAAATCAGCCCCAGCATTTT. It is translated as CASSLVGFVRDRGNQPQHF.

This clone was observed once. The gene calls are TRBV6-5 and TRBJ1-2, with D possibly TRBD1 on 5 matching bases. V was clipped by 10 bases and J by 0 bases, with 15 bases between them. There are 14 residues in the CDR3. Germline lookup yields CDR1 MNHEY and CDR2 SVGAGI. In DNA, the CDR3 is TGTGCCAATAGCGGGGCATTCGCTAACTATGGCTACACCTTC. Translating it yields CANSGAFANYGYTF.

This chain uses TRBV7-9 with TRBJ2-1, with D perhaps being TRBD1 or TRBD2 (5 bases each). Germline V CDR1 and CDR2: SEHNR, FQNEAQ (reference sequence). V gave up 2 bases and J gave up 3 bases, with 11 bases separating them. The CDR3 is 15 residues long. DNA for the CDR3: TGTGCCAGCAGCTTAAGGGGAGAGTTCTACAATGAGCAGTTCTTC. Protein: CASSLRGEFYNEQFF. Complete variable domain (other parts from reference TRBV7-9 and TRBJ2-1): DTGVSQNPRHKITKRGQNVTFRCDPISEHNRLYWYRQTLGQGPEFLTYFQNEAQLEKSRLLSDRFSAERPKGSFSTLEIQRTEQGDSAMYLCASSLRGEFYNEQFFGPGTRLTVL.